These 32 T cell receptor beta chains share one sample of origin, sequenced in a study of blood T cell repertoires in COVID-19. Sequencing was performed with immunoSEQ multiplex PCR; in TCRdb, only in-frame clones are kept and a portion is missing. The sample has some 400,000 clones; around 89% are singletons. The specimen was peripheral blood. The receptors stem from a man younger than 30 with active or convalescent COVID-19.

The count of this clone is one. The CDR3 loop is CASSLRREAQPQHF. The CDR3 DNA reads TGCGCCAGCAGCCTTCGAAGAGAGGCTCAGCCCCAGCATTTT. J is TRBJ1-5 and V is TRBV4-1; D call uncertain. Germline-derived CDR1 and CDR2 are MGHRA and YSYEKL. The CDR3 contains 14 residues. V gave up 4 bases and J gave up 6 bases, with 13 bases separating them.

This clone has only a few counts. The CDR3 spells CASSFISEDTEAFF. The CDR3 coding sequence is TGTGCCAGCAGCTTTATCTCCGAGGACACTGAAGCTTTCTTT. The rearrangement uses TRBV13 and TRBJ1-1; no clear D gene. The CDR3 has 14 amino acids. V lost 3 bases, J lost 3 bases, and 11 bases lay in between. CDR1 and CDR2 from the germline V gene are PRHDT and FYEKMQ (reference sequence).

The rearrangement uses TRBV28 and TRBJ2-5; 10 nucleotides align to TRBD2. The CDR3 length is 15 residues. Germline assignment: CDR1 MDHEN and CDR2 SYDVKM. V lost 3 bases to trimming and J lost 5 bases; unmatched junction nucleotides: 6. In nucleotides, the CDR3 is TGTGCCAGCAGTTTTGTTAGCGGGGGGCCCGAGACCCAGTACTTC. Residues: CASSFVSGGPETQYF.

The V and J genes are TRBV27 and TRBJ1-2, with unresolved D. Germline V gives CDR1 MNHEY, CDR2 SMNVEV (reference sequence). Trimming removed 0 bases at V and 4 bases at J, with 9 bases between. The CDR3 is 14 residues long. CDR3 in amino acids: CASSLSARIYGYTF. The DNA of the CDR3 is TGTGCCAGCAGTTTATCGGCCCGCATCTATGGCTACACCTTC.

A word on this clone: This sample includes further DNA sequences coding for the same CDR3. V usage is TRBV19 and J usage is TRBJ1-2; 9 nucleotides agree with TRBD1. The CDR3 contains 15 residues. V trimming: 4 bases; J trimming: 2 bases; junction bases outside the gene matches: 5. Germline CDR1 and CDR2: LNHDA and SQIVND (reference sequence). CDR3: CASSNTGGSNYGYTF. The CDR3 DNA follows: TGTGCCAGTAGTAACACAGGGGGCTCCAACTATGGCTACACCTTC.

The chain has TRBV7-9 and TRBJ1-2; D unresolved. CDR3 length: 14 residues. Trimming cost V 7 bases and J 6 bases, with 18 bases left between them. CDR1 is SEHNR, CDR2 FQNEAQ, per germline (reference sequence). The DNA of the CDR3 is TGTGCCAGCAACTCCCCCACCCGGGATCATGGCTACACCTTC. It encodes CASNSPTRDHGYTF. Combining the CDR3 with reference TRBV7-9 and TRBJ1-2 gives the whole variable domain DTGVSQNPRHKITKRGQNVTFRCDPISEHNRLYWYRQTLGQGPEFLTYFQNEAQLEKSRLLSDRFSAERPKGSFSTLEIQRTEQGDSAMYLCASNSPTRDHGYTFGSGTRLTVV.

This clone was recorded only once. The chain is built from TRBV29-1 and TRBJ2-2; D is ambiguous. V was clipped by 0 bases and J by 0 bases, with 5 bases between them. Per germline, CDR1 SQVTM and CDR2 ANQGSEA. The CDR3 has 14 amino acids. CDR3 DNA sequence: TGCAGCGTTGAAGACAGAACGAACACCGGGGAGCTGTTTTTT. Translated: CSVEDRTNTGELFF.

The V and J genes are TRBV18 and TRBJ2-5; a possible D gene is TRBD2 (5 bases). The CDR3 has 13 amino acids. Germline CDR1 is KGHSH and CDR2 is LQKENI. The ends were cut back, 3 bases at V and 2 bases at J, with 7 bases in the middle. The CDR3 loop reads CASSPREQETQYF. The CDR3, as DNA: TGTGCCAGCTCACCTAGGGAGCAAGAGACCCAGTACTTC.

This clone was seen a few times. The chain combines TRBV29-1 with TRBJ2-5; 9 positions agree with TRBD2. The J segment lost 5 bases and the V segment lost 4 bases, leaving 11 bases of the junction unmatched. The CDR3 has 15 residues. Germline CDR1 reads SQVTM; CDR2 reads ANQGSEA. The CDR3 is CSVVASGEQVETQYF. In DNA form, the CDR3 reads TGCAGCGTTGTGGCTAGCGGGGAGCAGGTCGAGACCCAGTACTTC.

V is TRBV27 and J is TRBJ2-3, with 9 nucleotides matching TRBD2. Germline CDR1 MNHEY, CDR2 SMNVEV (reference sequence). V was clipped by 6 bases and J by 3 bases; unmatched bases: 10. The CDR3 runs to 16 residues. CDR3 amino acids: CASSLYSGSGTDTQYF. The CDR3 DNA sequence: TGTGCCAGCAGCCTCTATAGCGGGAGTGGGACAGATACGCAGTATTTT.

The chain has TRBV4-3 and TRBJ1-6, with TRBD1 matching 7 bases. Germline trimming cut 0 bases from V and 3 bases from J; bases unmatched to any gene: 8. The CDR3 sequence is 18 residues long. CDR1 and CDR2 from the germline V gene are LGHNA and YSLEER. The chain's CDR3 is CASSQDSAGGSYNSPLHF. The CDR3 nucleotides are TGCGCCAGCAGCCAAGATTCGGCAGGGGGAAGCTATAATTCACCCCTCCACTTT.

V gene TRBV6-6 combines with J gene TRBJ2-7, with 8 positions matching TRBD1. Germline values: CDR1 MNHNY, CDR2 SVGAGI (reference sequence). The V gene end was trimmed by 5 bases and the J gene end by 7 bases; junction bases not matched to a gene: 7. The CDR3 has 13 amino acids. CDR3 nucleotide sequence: TGTGCCAGCAGTGCGGACAGGGTGGGGGAGCAGTACTTC. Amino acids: CASSADRVGEQYF.

CDR3 bases: TGTGCCAGCAGGGGGGGACAGGGAAGATCTTCACCCCTCCACTTT. This sequence encodes CASRGGQGRSSPLHF. The chain uses TRBV27 and TRBJ1-6; 9 nucleotides line up with TRBD1. The CDR3 runs 15 residues. From germline, CDR1 is MNHEY and CDR2 SMNVEV (reference sequence). The J segment lost 9 bases and the V segment lost 6 bases, leaving 9 bases of the junction unmatched.

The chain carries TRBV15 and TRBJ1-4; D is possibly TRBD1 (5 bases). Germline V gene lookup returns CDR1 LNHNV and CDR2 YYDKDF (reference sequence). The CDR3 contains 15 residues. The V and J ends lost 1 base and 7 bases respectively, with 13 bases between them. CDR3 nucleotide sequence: TGTGCCACCAGCAGAGGAGGGACTGCCGGTGAAAAACTGTTTTTT. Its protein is CATSRGGTAGEKLFF.

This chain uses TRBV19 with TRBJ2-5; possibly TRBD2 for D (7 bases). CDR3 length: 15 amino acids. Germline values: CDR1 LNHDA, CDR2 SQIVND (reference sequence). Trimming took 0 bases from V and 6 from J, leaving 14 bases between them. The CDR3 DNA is TGTGCCAGTAGTATAGAGGGGGGGGCCGGGAAGACCCAGTACTTC. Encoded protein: CASSIEGGAGKTQYF.

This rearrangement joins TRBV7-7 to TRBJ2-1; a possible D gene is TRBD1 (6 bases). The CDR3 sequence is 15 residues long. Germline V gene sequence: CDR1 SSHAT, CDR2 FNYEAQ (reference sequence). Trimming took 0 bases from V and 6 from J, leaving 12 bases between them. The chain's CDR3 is CASSLAAGAGNEQFF. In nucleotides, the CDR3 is TGTGCCAGCAGCTTAGCGGCAGGGGCAGGCAATGAGCAGTTCTTC. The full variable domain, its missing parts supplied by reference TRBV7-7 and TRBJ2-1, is GAGVSQSPRYKVTKRGQDVTLRCDPISSHATLYWYQQALGQGPEFLTYFNYEAQPDKSGLPSDRFSAERPEGSISTLTIQRTEQRDSAMYRCASSLAAGAGNEQFFGPGTRLTVL.

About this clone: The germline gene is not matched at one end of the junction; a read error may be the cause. The CDR3 region is CASSLGGGSGANVLTF. The CDR3 DNA follows: TGTGCCAGCAGCCTGGGTGGGGGCTCTGGGGCCAACGTGCTGACTTTC. The chain is built from TRBV11-3 and TRBJ2-6, with D possibly TRBD1 on 6 matching bases. Germline V CDR1 and CDR2: SGHNT, YENEEA. This CDR3 is 16 amino acids long.

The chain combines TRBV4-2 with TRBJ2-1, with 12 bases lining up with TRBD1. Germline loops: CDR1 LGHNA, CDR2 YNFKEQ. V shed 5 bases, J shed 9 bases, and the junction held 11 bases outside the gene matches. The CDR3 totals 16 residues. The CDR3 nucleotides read TGTGCCAGCAGCAAATTCGGGACAGGGGGCTCGGGTGAGCAGTTCTTC. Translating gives CASSKFGTGGSGEQFF.

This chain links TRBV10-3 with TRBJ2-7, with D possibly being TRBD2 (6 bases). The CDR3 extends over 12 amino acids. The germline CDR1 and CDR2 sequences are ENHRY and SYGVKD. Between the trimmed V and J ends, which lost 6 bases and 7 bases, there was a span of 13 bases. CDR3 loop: CAIREASEEQYF. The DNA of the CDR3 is TGTGCCATCAGGGAGGCTAGCGAAGAGCAGTACTTC.

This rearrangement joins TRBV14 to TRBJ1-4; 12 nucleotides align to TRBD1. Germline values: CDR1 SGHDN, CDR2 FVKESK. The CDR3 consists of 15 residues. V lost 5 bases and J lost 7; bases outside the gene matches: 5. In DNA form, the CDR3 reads TGTGCCAGCAGCGGGACAGGGGGCCAGGGTGAAAAACTGTTTTTT. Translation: CASSGTGGQGEKLFF.

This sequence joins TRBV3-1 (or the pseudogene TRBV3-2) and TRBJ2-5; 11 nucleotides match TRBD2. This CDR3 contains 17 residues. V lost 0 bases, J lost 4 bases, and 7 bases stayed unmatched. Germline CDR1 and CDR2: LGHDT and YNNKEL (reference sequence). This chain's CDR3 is CASSQDELAGGGETQYF. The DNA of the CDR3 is TGTGCCAGCAGCCAAGATGAGTTAGCGGGAGGGGGAGAGACCCAGTACTTC.

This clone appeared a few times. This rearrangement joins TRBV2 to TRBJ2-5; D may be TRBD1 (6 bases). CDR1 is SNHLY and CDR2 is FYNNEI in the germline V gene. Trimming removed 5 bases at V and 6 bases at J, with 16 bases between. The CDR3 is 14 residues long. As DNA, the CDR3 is TGTGCCAGCAGTACTGGGAGCAGGGGAAAGACCCAGTACTTC. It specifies CASSTGSRGKTQYF.

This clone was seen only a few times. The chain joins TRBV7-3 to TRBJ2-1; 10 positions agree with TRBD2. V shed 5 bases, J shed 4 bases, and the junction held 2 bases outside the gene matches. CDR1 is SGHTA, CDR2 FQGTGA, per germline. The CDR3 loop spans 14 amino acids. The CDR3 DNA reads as TGTGCCAGCAGCGTTAGCGGGAGGTACAATGAGCAGTTCTTC. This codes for CASSVSGRYNEQFF.

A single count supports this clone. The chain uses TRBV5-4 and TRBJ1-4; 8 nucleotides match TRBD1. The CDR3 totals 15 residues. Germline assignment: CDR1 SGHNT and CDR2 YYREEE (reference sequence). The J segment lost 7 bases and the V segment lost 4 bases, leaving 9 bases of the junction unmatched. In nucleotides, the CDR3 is TGTGCCAGCAGCCTGGCCGGGACAGGCGGTGAAAAACTGTTTTTT. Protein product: CASSLAGTGGEKLFF.

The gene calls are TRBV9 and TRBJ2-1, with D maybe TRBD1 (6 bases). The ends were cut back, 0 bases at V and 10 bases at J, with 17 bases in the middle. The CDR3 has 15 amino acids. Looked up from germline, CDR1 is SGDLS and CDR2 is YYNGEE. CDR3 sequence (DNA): TGTGCCAGCAGCGTAGGAAGGACAGCCCTCGGGGAGCAGTTCTTC. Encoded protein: CASSVGRTALGEQFF.

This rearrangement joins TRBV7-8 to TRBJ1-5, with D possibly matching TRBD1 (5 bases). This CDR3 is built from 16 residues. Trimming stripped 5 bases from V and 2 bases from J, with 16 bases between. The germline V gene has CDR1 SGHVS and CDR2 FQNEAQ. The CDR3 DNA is TGTGCCAGCAGCCCGCGGGGGGGTCTTGGCAATCAGCCCCAGCATTTT. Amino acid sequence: CASSPRGGLGNQPQHF.

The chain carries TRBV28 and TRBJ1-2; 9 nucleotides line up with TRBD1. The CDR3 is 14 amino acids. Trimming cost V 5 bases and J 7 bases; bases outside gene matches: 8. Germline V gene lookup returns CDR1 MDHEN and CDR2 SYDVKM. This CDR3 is CASSPGTGWSGYTF. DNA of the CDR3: TGTGCCAGCAGTCCAGGGACAGGGTGGAGTGGCTACACCTTC.

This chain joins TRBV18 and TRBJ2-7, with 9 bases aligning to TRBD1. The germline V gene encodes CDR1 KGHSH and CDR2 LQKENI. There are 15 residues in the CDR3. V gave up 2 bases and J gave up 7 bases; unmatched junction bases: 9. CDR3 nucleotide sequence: TGTGCCAGCTCACCAAGGACAGGGGTGGGAGTTGAGCAGTACTTC. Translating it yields CASSPRTGVGVEQYF.

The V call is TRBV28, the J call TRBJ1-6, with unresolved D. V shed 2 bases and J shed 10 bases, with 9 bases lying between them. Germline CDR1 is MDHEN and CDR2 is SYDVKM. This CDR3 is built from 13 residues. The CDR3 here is CASSLGERSPLHF. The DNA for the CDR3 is TGTGCCAGCAGTTTAGGGGAGCGATCACCCCTCCACTTT.

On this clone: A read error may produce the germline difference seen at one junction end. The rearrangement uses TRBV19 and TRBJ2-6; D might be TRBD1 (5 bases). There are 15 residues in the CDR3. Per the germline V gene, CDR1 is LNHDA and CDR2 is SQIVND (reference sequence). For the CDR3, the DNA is TGTGCCAGTAGTGATAACAACTCTGGGGCCAACGTGCTGACTTTC. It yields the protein CASSDNNSGANVLTF.

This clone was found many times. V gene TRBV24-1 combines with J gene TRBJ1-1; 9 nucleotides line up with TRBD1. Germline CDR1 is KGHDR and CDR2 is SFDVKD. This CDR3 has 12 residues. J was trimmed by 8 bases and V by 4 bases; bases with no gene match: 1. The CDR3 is CATSEQGAEAFF. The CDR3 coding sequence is TGTGCCACCAGTGAACAGGGGGCGGAAGCTTTCTTT.

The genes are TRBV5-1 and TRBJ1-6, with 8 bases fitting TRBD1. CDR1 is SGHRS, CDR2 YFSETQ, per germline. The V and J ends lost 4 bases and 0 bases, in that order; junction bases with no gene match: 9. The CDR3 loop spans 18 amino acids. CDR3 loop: CASSATGDRSSYNSPLHF. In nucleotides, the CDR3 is TGCGCCAGCAGCGCCACAGGGGACAGGAGCTCCTATAATTCACCCCTCCACTTT.